This T cell receptor (beta chain) was documented in a study of blood T cell repertoires in COVID-19. Study at large: PBMCs, B-cell-depleted T cells, or T cells were the source of the cDNA or gDNA that made up the material.

Original processing notes: Reference gene primer amplification gave nucleated cell count estimates. Sequencing was performed with immunoSEQ multiplex PCR; in TCRdb, only in-frame clones are kept and a portion is missing. V and J calls and clone size are given by that table; D and trimming were obtained from the DNA. The sample holds a few hundred thousand clones; 82% are singletons and the top ten take approximately 3.2%. The V and J ends lost 0 bases and 10 bases, in that order; junction bases with no gene match: 19. The germline V gene has CDR1 MNHEY and CDR2 SVGEGT. The CDR3 is 19 residues long. The chain uses TRBV6-2 or TRBV6-3 and TRBJ2-1; 9 bases are a match to TRBD2. This clonotype was sampled from a woman younger than 35 with acute or convalescent COVID-19. Sample: peripheral blood. As DNA, the CDR3 is TGTGCCAGCAGTTACTCCTACTCCTTGGCTAGCGGGATAGTACAGGAGCAGTTCTTC. Encoded protein: CASSYSYSLASGIVQEQFF.